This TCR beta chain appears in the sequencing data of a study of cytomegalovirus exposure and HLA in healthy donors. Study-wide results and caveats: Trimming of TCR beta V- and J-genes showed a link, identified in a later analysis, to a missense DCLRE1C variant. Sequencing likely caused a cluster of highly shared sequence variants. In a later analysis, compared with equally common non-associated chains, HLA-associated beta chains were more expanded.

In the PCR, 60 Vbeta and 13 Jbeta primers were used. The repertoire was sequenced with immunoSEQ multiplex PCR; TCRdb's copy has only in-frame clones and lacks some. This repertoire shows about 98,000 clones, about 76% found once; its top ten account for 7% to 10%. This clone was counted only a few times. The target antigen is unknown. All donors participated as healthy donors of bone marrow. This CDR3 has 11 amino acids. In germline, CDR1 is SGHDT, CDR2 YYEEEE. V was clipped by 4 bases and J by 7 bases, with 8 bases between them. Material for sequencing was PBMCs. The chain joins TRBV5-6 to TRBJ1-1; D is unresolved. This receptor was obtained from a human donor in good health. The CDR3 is CASSKEVEAFF. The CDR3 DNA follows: TGTGCCAGCAGCAAGGAGGTTGAAGCTTTCTTT.